These 21 T cell receptor beta chains were all obtained from the same sample, sequenced in a study of somatic mutations in cytotoxic T cells in rheumatoid arthritis. Generated by immunoSEQ multiplex PCR, the TCRdb table keeps only in-frame clones and is missing some. The sample records approximately 9,600 clones, around 81% being singletons. The source material was CD8+ T cells sorted from blood. All receptors come from an adult with rheumatoid arthritis.

The rearrangement uses TRBV6-5 and TRBJ1-6; 9 positions match TRBD1. With 2 bases clipped from V and 8 bases from J, the junction kept 1 base outside the gene matches. Germline CDR1 MNHEY, CDR2 SVGAGI. The CDR3 length is 14 residues. The CDR3 sequence: CASSYTGGDSPLHF. CDR3 coding DNA: TGTGCCAGCAGTTACACAGGGGGCGATTCACCCCTCCACTTT.

V gene TRBV7-2 combines with J gene TRBJ2-3; tentative D call: TRBD2 (7 bases). The CDR3 length is 15 residues. CDR1 is SGHTA and CDR2 is FQGNSA in the germline V gene. Between the trimmed V and J ends, which lost 8 bases and 4 bases, there was a span of 19 bases. Here the CDR3 reads CASLLLAGASDTQYF. In DNA form, the CDR3 reads TGTGCCAGCCTCTTACTGGCGGGGGCCTCAGATACGCAGTATTTT. Based on the CDR3 plus reference TRBV7-2 and TRBJ2-3, the full variable domain is GAGVSQSPSNKVTEKGKDVELRCDPISGHTALYWYRQSLGQGLEFLIYFQGNSAPDKSGLPSDRFSAERTGGSVSTLTIQRTQQEDSAVYLCASLLLAGASDTQYFGPGTRLTVL.

This clone is large by share. The chain is built from TRBV10-3 and TRBJ1-1; no clear D gene. Germline V gives CDR1 ENHRY, CDR2 SYGVKD. Trimming pared 3 bases from V and 3 bases from J, leaving 5 bases between. The CDR3 sequence is 12 residues long. The CDR3 sequence: CAISEGYTEAFF. As DNA, the CDR3 is TGTGCCATCAGTGAAGGTTACACTGAAGCTTTCTTT.

This chain links TRBV25-1 with TRBJ1-2, with TRBD1 as a possible D gene (6 bases). CDR1 is MGHDK and CDR2 is SYGVNS in the germline V gene. The V end lost 5 bases, the J end lost 3 bases, and 13 bases lay between the germline ends. The CDR3 loop spans 14 amino acids. CDR3 DNA sequence: TGTGCCAGCAGTAAGCCGGGGGCCCACTATGGCTACACCTTC. Its protein is CASSKPGAHYGYTF.

This clone was recorded only once. The chain links TRBV5-1 to TRBJ1-1; no definite D call. V gave up 5 bases and J gave up 2 bases, with 10 bases separating them. The CDR3 sequence is 13 residues long. Germline V gene sequence: CDR1 SGHRS, CDR2 YFSETQ. Here the CDR3 DNA reads TGCGCCAGCAGTCGGCAGGCAAACACTGAAGCTTTCTTT. Protein: CASSRQANTEAFF.

The chain is built from TRBV6-1 and TRBJ2-2; D perhaps matches TRBD2 (6 bases). The CDR3 is made up of 16 amino acids. V was pared by 2 bases and J by 0 bases, with 10 bases between. Germline CDR1 reads MNHNS; CDR2 reads SASEGT. The CDR3 DNA reads as TGTGCCAGCAGTGAACGGGGAGGTACGAACACCGGGGAGCTGTTTTTT. Its translation: CASSERGGTNTGELFF.

This chain links TRBV13 with TRBJ1-2; 7 nucleotides match TRBD1. Trimming cost V 5 bases and J 7 bases; bases outside gene matches: 13. CDR1 and CDR2 from the germline V gene are PRHDT and FYEKMQ (reference sequence). The CDR3 totals 15 residues. The DNA of the CDR3 is TGTGCCAGCAGCCATAAGACAGGGAGGATTGGTGGCTACACCTTC. This codes for CASSHKTGRIGGYTF.

The J gene is TRBJ1-1, the V gene TRBV27; D gene ambiguous. The CDR3 consists of 14 residues. The germline CDR1 and CDR2 sequences are MNHEY and SMNVEV (reference sequence). V was shortened by 2 bases and J by 5 bases, with 12 bases between the two germline ends. The CDR3 protein is CASSLRAGWTEAFF. The CDR3 DNA is TGTGCCAGCAGTTTAAGGGCCGGGTGGACTGAAGCTTTCTTT.

This rearrangement joins TRBV12-5 to TRBJ2-1; D is unresolved. The ends were cut back, 2 bases at V and 5 bases at J, with 13 bases in the middle. The CDR3 loop spans 15 amino acids. Germline CDR1 is LGHNT and CDR2 is FRNRAP. In nucleotides, the CDR3 is TGTGCTAGTGGTTTGACCTCCCGACCTAACAATGAGCAGTTCTTC. It encodes CASGLTSRPNNEQFF.

This clone was seen a single time. The V call is TRBV7-8, the J call TRBJ1-1; D is undetermined. There are 15 residues in the CDR3. Trimming removed 3 bases from V and 0 bases from J, with 11 bases in between. Germline V gene sequence: CDR1 SGHVS, CDR2 FQNEAQ. For the CDR3, the DNA is TGTGCCAGCAGCTTGCGACGGACGATGAACACTGAAGCTTTCTTT. Translating it yields CASSLRRTMNTEAFF.

This chain connects TRBV9 to TRBJ2-3; the D is unclear. V was shortened by 3 bases and J by 2 bases, with 16 bases between the two germline ends. The CDR3 is made up of 16 amino acids. Per germline, CDR1 SGDLS and CDR2 YYNGEE. CDR3 sequence (DNA): TGTGCCAGCAGCGAGATCGGAACACTAAACACAGATACGCAGTATTTT. It specifies CASSEIGTLNTDTQYF.

The chain uses TRBV10-1 and TRBJ2-1; a possible D gene is TRBD2 (5 bases). CDR1 is WNHNN, CDR2 SYGVQD, per germline (reference sequence). With 4 bases removed from V and 4 bases from J, the gap between germline ends came to 8 bases. The CDR3 runs 13 residues. The CDR3 here is CASSVAPYNEQFF. CDR3 bases: TGCGCCAGCAGTGTAGCGCCTTACAATGAGCAGTTCTTC.

This sequence joins TRBV15 and TRBJ2-1; 13 nucleotides align to TRBD2. After removal of 4 bases from V and 7 bases from J, the junction contained 4 bases not matched to a gene. The CDR3 has 15 amino acids. Per germline, CDR1 LNHNV and CDR2 YYDKDF (reference sequence). Written as DNA, the CDR3 is TGTGCCACCAGCAAAGGGACTAGCGGGAAAAATGAGCAGTTCTTC. It codes for CATSKGTSGKNEQFF.

The gene calls are TRBV28 and TRBJ2-1, with D unresolved. The CDR3 runs to 12 residues. The germline V gene has CDR1 MDHEN and CDR2 SYDVKM. V was pared by 2 bases and J by 8 bases, with 7 bases between. CDR3 sequence (DNA): TGTGCCAGCAGTTTAAGCCTATATGAGCAGTTCTTC. Translated, it gives CASSLSLYEQFF. Together with reference TRBV28 and TRBJ2-1, the CDR3 gives the full variable domain: DVKVTQSSRYLVKRTGEKVFLECVQDMDHENMFWYRQDPGLGLRLIYFSYDVKMKEKGDIPEGYSVSREKKERFSLILESASTNQTSMYLCASSLSLYEQFFGPGTRLTVL.

This rearrangement joins TRBV30 to TRBJ1-1; 8 nucleotides match TRBD1. J was trimmed by 0 bases and V by 4 bases; bases with no gene match: 4. The CDR3 consists of 14 residues. Per germline, CDR1 GTSNPN and CDR2 SVGIG (reference sequence). CDR3 sequence (DNA): TGTGCCTGGAACCCGACAGGGGTGAACACTGAAGCTTTCTTT. It encodes CAWNPTGVNTEAFF.

This clone occurred once. The J gene is TRBJ2-7, the V gene TRBV6-1, with TRBD2 as a possible D gene (5 bases). V was pared by 7 bases and J by 4 bases, with 14 bases between. Germline CDR1 MNHNS, CDR2 SASEGT. The CDR3 consists of 13 residues. CDR3 amino acids: CASTAGESYEQYF. Written as DNA, the CDR3 is TGTGCCAGCACTGCTGGGGAGTCGTACGAGCAGTACTTC.

V is TRBV4-2 and J is TRBJ1-4, with D uncertain. CDR3 length: 17 residues. V lost 0 bases and J lost 3, with 14 bases in between. CDR1 is LGHNA and CDR2 is YNFKEQ in the germline V gene. CDR3 protein: CASSQDEMGDANEKLFF. As DNA, the CDR3 is TGTGCCAGCAGCCAAGATGAGATGGGAGATGCTAATGAAAAACTGTTTTTT.

J is TRBJ2-1 and V is TRBV18; the D gene is possibly TRBD1 (7 bases). The V gene lost 0 bases and the J gene lost 4 bases, with 10 bases spanning the gap. CDR1 and CDR2 from the germline V gene are KGHSH and LQKENI. This CDR3 contains 15 residues. The DNA of the CDR3 is TGTGCCAGCTCACCACCGGCAGGGGGGTACAATGAGCAGTTCTTC. Translating it yields CASSPPAGGYNEQFF.

This chain links TRBV5-1 with TRBJ2-5; no clear D. CDR1 SGHRS and CDR2 YFSETQ come from the germline V gene. V was clipped by 1 base and J by 5 bases, with 18 bases between them. This CDR3 has 16 residues. The CDR3 sequence is CASSLLGVQRLETQYF. The CDR3 DNA reads TGCGCCAGCAGCTTGTTAGGTGTACAGAGGCTCGAGACCCAGTACTTC. The variable domain in full, with the rest retrieved from reference TRBV5-1 and TRBJ2-5, is KAGVTQTPRYLIKTRGQQVTLSCSPISGHRSVSWYQQTPGQGLQFLFEYFSETQRNKGNFPGRFSGRQFSNSRSEMNVSTLELGDSALYLCASSLLGVQRLETQYFGPGTRLLVL.

The chain links TRBV5-1 to TRBJ1-4, with D possibly TRBD1 on 6 matching bases. Germline V gene sequence: CDR1 SGHRS, CDR2 YFSETQ. V was pared by 1 base and J by 7 bases, with 11 bases between. This CDR3 comprises 14 residues. The CDR3 spells CASSLTGYGEKLFF. CDR3 nucleotides: TGCGCCAGCAGCTTGACAGGGTACGGTGAAAAACTGTTTTTT.

This clone was recorded a few times. This chain links TRBV9 with TRBJ2-1; 13 bases line up with TRBD2. After removal of 4 bases from V and 6 bases from J, the junction contained 4 bases not matched to a gene. This CDR3 contains 15 residues. Germline values: CDR1 SGDLS, CDR2 YYNGEE. CDR3 nucleotide sequence: TGTGCCAGCAGCCCGACTAGCGGGAGGACCAATGAGCAGTTCTTC. Protein sequence: CASSPTSGRTNEQFF.